Presented here are 23 T cell receptor beta chains from one specimen sequenced in a study of human T cells and chemical hapten exposure. TCRdb reprocessed the RACE reads via MiXCR and lists one record per CDR3 protein. The table has roughly 380,000 distinct CDR3 sequences, about 6.9% seen once. Time point here: patch test 2, 6 weeks after DPC sensitization. Specified treatment: therapeutic diphenylcyclopropenone sensitization with weekly scalp DPC. Sequenced material: whole blood, taken in connection with sensitization to the hapten diphenylcyclopropenone (DPC). The receptors were sampled from a woman under 30 with alopecia areata. Some clones in this sample may be carry-over from other donors' samples.

This clonotype was counted a few times. The chain joins TRBV14 to TRBJ2-3; tentatively, D is TRBD1 (5 bases). Trimming left V 1 base short and J 3 bases short, with 17 bases between. Germline values: CDR1 SGHDN, CDR2 FVKESK. This CDR3 comprises 17 residues. Here the CDR3 reads CASSQVKGPFGTDTQYF. The CDR3 DNA reads TGTGCCAGCAGCCAAGTTAAGGGGCCTTTTGGAACAGATACGCAGTATTTT.

This clonotype was recorded at least ten times. The chain couples TRBV6-6 to TRBJ2-3; D gene uncertain. V lost 5 bases, J lost 6 bases, and 9 bases lay in between. CDR3 length equals 12 residues. Looked up from germline, CDR1 is MNHNY and CDR2 is SVGAGI (reference sequence). Here the CDR3 reads CASSDHLDTQYF. The CDR3 nucleotides are TGTGCCAGCAGTGACCACCTCGATACGCAGTATTTT.

This clonotype turned up a few times. The rearrangement links TRBV12-3 or TRBV12-4 to TRBJ1-1, with D unclear. The CDR3 is made up of 9 amino acids. Deletions cut 11 bases from V and 11 bases from J, with 12 bases between. DNA of the CDR3: TGTGCCGTTGGGAGCCGGGCTTTCTTT. It codes for CAVGSRAFF.

The rearrangement joins TRBV20-1 to TRBJ1-5, with TRBD1 matching over 8 bases. Unmatched junction bases numbered 5, after V lost 5 bases and J lost 2 bases. The germline V gene has CDR1 DFQATT and CDR2 SNEGSKA (reference sequence). The CDR3 is made up of 14 amino acids. The CDR3, as DNA: TGCAGTGCTGGAGGACAGGGAGGCAATCAGCCCCAGCATTTT. It yields the protein CSAGGQGGNQPQHF.

The sample holds a few counts of this clonotype. The rearrangement links TRBV14 to TRBJ2-7; D possibly corresponds to TRBD2 (5 bases). CDR1 and CDR2 from the germline V gene are SGHDN and FVKESK. V was cut by 4 bases and J by 6 bases, with 10 bases left in between. CDR3 size: 12 residues. The CDR3 region is CASSLPEGEQYF. The CDR3, as DNA: TGTGCCAGCAGCCTGCCCGAGGGCGAGCAGTACTTC.

The J gene is TRBJ1-2, the V gene TRBV20-1; D is unresolved. The CDR3 has 12 residues. Germline CDR1 reads DFQATT; CDR2 reads SNEGSKA (reference sequence). The germline V and J ends were trimmed by 0 bases and 8 bases, with 10 bases remaining between them. The DNA for the CDR3 is TGCAGTGCTAGAGAAGGGTCGGAGGGCTACACCTTC. Residues: CSAREGSEGYTF.

At least ten counts were recorded for this clonotype. The genes are TRBV6-1 and TRBJ1-5, with 8 bases matching TRBD1. J gave up 8 bases and V 9 bases, and 12 bases lay outside the gene matches. The CDR3 sequence is 14 residues long. The germline CDR1 and CDR2 sequences are MNHNS and SASEGT. The CDR3 nucleotides are TGTGCCAGTACGACAGGGGCCACCATGAAGCCCCAGCATTTT. Translated, it gives CASTTGATMKPQHF.

The chain couples TRBV12-3 or TRBV12-4 to TRBJ1-2; 8 bases match TRBD1. V lost 0 bases to trimming and J lost 8 bases; unmatched junction nucleotides: 5. This CDR3 contains 14 residues. CDR3 region: CASSLARDRRGYTF. The CDR3 nucleotides read TGTGCCAGCAGTTTAGCGCGGGACAGGCGAGGCTACACCTTC.

This clonotype came up a few times. The rearrangement uses TRBV4-2 and TRBJ2-3, with TRBD2 matching over 12 bases. CDR1 LGHNA and CDR2 YNFKEQ come from the germline V gene. J gave up 6 bases and V 4 bases, and 8 bases lay outside the gene matches. This CDR3 has 16 amino acids. The CDR3, as DNA: TGTGCCAGCAGCCCTCGACTAGCGGGGGCCAGGGATACGCAGTATTTT. This encodes CASSPRLAGARDTQYF.

This clonotype was observed a few times. The chain couples TRBV12-5 to TRBJ2-2; maybe TRBD1 (6 bases). CDR1 is LGHNT, CDR2 FRNRAP, per germline. The CDR3 length is 16 residues. The germline V and J ends were trimmed by 6 bases and 3 bases, with 17 bases remaining between them. In nucleotides, the CDR3 is TGTGCTAGTGGCCTGAGGGGGAACTGGTACACCGGGGAGCTGTTTTTT. Amino acids: CASGLRGNWYTGELFF.

The chain carries TRBV7-2 and TRBJ1-2; D may be TRBD1 (5 bases). The germline CDR1 and CDR2 sequences are SGHTA and FQGNSA. This CDR3 is 15 amino acids long. V shed 5 bases and J shed 3 bases, with 16 bases lying between them. The CDR3 is CASSPATGGYYGYTF. CDR3 nucleotide sequence: TGTGCCAGCAGCCCCGCCACTGGGGGATACTATGGCTACACCTTC.

The rearrangement links TRBV27 to TRBJ2-6, with D perhaps TRBD1 (5 bases). V lost 3 bases and J 0 bases, leaving 12 bases between the germline ends. The CDR3 is made up of 17 amino acids. Germline V gene sequence: CDR1 MNHEY, CDR2 SMNVEV (reference sequence). The CDR3 loop is CASSLIAGFSGANVLTF. CDR3 sequence (DNA): TGTGCCAGCAGTTTGATCGCAGGGTTCTCTGGGGCCAACGTCCTGACTTTC.

This rearrangement joins TRBV7-2 to TRBJ1-3; D unclear. Trimming removed 3 bases from V and 4 bases from J, with 13 bases in between. The CDR3 is 15 residues long. Per the germline V gene, CDR1 is SGHTA and CDR2 is FQGNSA. The CDR3 loop reads CASSFGLEGGNTIYF. CDR3 bases: TGTGCCAGCAGCTTCGGTTTGGAGGGCGGAAACACCATATATTTT.

A single count supports this clonotype. The V call is TRBV20-1, the J call TRBJ1-6; no definite D call. Germline CDR1 reads DFQATT; CDR2 reads SNEGSKA (reference sequence). V gave up 6 bases and J gave up 4 bases, with 13 bases separating them. This CDR3 has 14 residues. This CDR3 is CSAYQDGYNSPLHF. CDR3 sequence (DNA): TGCAGTGCATATCAGGACGGTTATAATTCACCCCTCCACTTT.

The sample holds many counts of this clonotype. The chain links TRBV10-3 to TRBJ2-1; possibly TRBD2 for D (6 bases). Trimming took off 4 bases at V and 0 bases at J, with 13 bases between the two ends. This CDR3 region has 16 residues. The V gene's germline CDR1 is ENHRY and CDR2 SYGVKD. The CDR3 reads CAISAKRDFSYNEQFF. CDR3 sequence (DNA): TGTGCCATCAGTGCAAAACGGGACTTCTCCTACAATGAGCAGTTCTTC.

At least ten counts were recorded for this clonotype. V gene TRBV18 combines with J gene TRBJ2-3, with D perhaps TRBD1 (5 bases). The V and J ends lost 3 bases and 2 bases respectively, with 12 bases between them. This CDR3 region has 15 residues. Germline CDR1 and CDR2: KGHSH and LQKENI. CDR3 in amino acids: CASSPVRVPTDTQYF. The CDR3 DNA sequence: TGTGCCAGCTCACCTGTCAGGGTACCCACAGATACGCAGTATTTT.

This clonotype appeared a few times. This chain connects TRBV18 to TRBJ1-1; D might be TRBD1 (6 bases). This CDR3 region has 14 residues. The V end lost 2 bases, the J end lost 5 bases, and 12 bases lay between the germline ends. From germline, CDR1 is KGHSH and CDR2 LQKENI. The CDR3 DNA sequence: TGTGCCAGCTCACCAGAGGGGGTCAGGACTGAAGCTTTCTTT. It is translated as CASSPEGVRTEAFF.

This clonotype was observed a few times. The chain has TRBV5-1 and TRBJ1-4; 9 bases agree with TRBD1. Germline trimming cut 4 bases from V and 0 bases from J; bases unmatched to any gene: 7. The CDR3 consists of 17 residues. From germline, CDR1 is SGHRS and CDR2 YFSETQ. The CDR3 reads CASSPGTGTATNEKLFF. The CDR3 DNA sequence: TGCGCCAGCAGCCCCGGGACAGGGACTGCAACTAATGAAAAACTGTTTTTT.

The chain combines TRBV6-6 with TRBJ1-5; the match to TRBD1 covers 8 bases. The CDR3 spans 15 residues. Germline CDR1 MNHNY, CDR2 SVGAGI (reference sequence). The V gene end was trimmed by 0 bases and the J gene end by 7 bases; junction bases not matched to a gene: 5. The CDR3 bases are TGTGCCAGCAGTTACTCCCGGACAGGGAACCAGCCCCAGCATTTT. Residues: CASSYSRTGNQPQHF.

The V and J genes are TRBV6-4 and TRBJ2-3, with D uncertain. The CDR3 is made up of 15 amino acids. V was clipped by 5 bases and J by 5 bases, with 17 bases between them. Germline values: CDR1 MRHNA, CDR2 SNTAGT. The CDR3 DNA reads as TGTGCCAGCAGTTCCTCCGTTGGGGAAAAAGATACGCAGTATTTT. Translating it yields CASSSSVGEKDTQYF.

This clonotype appeared many times. The chain combines TRBV5-8 with TRBJ1-6, with 7 bases that match TRBD1. CDR1 is SGHTS and CDR2 is YDEGEE in the germline V gene. This CDR3 region has 15 residues. V lost 4 bases to trimming and J lost 5 bases; unmatched junction nucleotides: 6. The CDR3 reads CASSHKGTDNSPLHF. DNA of the CDR3: TGTGCCAGCAGCCATAAAGGGACAGATAATTCACCCCTCCACTTT.

This clonotype was seen only a few times. V and J are TRBV2 and TRBJ1-5, with 7 bases lining up with TRBD1. Trimming at V came to 2 bases and at J to 3 bases, leaving 7 bases not matched to a gene. Germline CDR1 reads SNHLY; CDR2 reads FYNNEI. There are 16 residues in the CDR3. CDR3 in amino acids: CASSESQGGYNQPQHF. CDR3 nucleotides: TGTGCCAGCAGTGAATCCCAGGGGGGGTACAATCAGCCCCAGCATTTT.

The sample holds many counts of this clonotype. This chain links TRBV7-9 with TRBJ1-1; D not certain. Germline CDR1 is SEHNR and CDR2 is FQNEAQ (reference sequence). V was pared by 5 bases and J by 8 bases, with 18 bases between. The length of the CDR3 is 14 residues. For the CDR3, the DNA is TGTGCCAGCAGCCACCGTGACGGATACCAGGAAGCTTTCTTT. It translates to CASSHRDGYQEAFF. The whole variable domain, filled in from reference TRBV7-9 and TRBJ1-1, reads DTGVSQNPRHKITKRGQNVTFRCDPISEHNRLYWYRQTLGQGPEFLTYFQNEAQLEKSRLLSDRFSAERPKGSFSTLEIQRTEQGDSAMYLCASSHRDGYQEAFFGQGTRLTVV.